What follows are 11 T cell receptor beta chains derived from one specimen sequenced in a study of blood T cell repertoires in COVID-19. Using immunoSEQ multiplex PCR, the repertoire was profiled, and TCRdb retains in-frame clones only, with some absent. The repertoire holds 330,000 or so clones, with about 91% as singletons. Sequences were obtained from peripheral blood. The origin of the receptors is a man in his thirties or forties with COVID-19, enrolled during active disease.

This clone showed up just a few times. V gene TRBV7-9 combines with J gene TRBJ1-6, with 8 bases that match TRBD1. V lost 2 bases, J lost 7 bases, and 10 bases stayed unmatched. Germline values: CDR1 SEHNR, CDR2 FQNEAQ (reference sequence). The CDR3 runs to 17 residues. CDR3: CASSLTTGQGGNSPLHF. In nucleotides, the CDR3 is TGTGCCAGCAGCTTAACCACAGGACAGGGCGGCAATTCACCCCTCCACTTT.

DNA of the CDR3: TGCGCCAGCAGCTTGATTTACTGGACGGGAGGGGGGTACGAGCAGTACTTC. It is translated as CASSLIYWTGGGYEQYF. The chain uses TRBV5-1 and TRBJ2-7, with 8 positions matching TRBD2. Trimming took 1 base from V and 4 from J; bases not matched to a gene: 13. The CDR3 is 17 residues long. Germline CDR1 is SGHRS and CDR2 is YFSETQ.

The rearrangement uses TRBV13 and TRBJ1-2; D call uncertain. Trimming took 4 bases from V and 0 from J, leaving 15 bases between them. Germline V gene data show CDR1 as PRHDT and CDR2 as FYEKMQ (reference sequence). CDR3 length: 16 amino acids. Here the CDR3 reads CASSSGGEGTNYGYTF. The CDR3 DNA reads TGTGCCAGCAGCTCTGGCGGAGAGGGTACTAACTATGGCTACACCTTC.

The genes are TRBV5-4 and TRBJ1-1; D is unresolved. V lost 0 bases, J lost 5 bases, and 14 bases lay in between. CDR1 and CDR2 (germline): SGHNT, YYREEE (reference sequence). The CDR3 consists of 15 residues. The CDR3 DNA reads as TGTGCCAGCAGCTTGGGGCGGCTCTGGAATACTGAAGCTTTCTTT. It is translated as CASSLGRLWNTEAFF.

The CDR3 DNA is TGCGCCAGCAGCCAGCAATTAGCGGAGAGCTCCTACAATGAGCAGTTCTTC. Protein: CASSQQLAESSYNEQFF. The genes are TRBV4-3 and TRBJ2-1; TRBD2 is a possible D gene (6 bases). The CDR3 has 17 residues. V was clipped by 3 bases and J by 0 bases, with 15 bases between them. Germline V CDR1 and CDR2: LGHNA, YSLEER.

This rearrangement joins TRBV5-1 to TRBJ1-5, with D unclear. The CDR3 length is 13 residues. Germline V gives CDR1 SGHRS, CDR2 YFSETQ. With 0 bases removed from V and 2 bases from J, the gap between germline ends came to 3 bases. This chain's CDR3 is CASSLAGNQPQHF. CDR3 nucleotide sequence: TGCGCCAGCAGCTTGGCCGGCAATCAGCCCCAGCATTTT.

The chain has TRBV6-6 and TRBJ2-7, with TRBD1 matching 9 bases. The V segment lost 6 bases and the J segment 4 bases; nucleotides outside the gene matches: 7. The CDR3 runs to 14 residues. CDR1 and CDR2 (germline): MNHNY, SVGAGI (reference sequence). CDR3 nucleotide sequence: TGTGCCAGCAGCCCTGGGACAGGGAGATACGAGCAGTACTTC. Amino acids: CASSPGTGRYEQYF.

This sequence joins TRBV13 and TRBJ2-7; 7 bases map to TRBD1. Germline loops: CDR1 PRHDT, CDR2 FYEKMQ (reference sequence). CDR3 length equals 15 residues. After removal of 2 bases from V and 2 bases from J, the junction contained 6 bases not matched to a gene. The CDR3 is CASSLPGTATYEQYF. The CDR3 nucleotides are TGTGCCAGCAGCTTACCCGGGACAGCAACCTACGAGCAGTACTTC.

In nucleotides, the CDR3 is TGTGCCAGCAGCCATTGGGGACTTCTGACCGGGGAGCTGTTTTTT. Translation: CASSHWGLLTGELFF. This sequence joins TRBV14 and TRBJ2-2; D possibly corresponds to TRBD2 (6 bases). The ends were cut back, 3 bases at V and 5 bases at J, with 13 bases in the middle. Germline V gene lookup returns CDR1 SGHDN and CDR2 FVKESK. The CDR3 covers 15 residues.

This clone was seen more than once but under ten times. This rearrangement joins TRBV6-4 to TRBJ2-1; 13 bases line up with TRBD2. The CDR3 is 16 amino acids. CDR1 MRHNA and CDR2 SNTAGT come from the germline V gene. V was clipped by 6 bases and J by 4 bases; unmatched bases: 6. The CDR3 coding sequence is TGTGCCAGCAGCAGGACTAGCGGGGGCCCTTACAATGAGCAGTTCTTC. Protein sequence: CASSRTSGGPYNEQFF.

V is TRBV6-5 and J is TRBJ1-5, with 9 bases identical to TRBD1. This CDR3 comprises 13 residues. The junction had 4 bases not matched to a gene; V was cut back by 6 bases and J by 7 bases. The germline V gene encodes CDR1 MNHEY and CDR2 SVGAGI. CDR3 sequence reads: CASSWTGAQPQHF. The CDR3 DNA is TGTGCCAGCAGCTGGACAGGGGCACAGCCCCAGCATTTT.